This T cell receptor (beta chain) was retrieved from a study of T cells in tumors after PD-1 blockade. Turning to the study itself: Peripheral blood samples averaged around 33,000 unique clonotypes and about 120,000 templates.

Germline assignment: CDR1 SNHLY and CDR2 FYNNEI. This CDR3 comprises 13 residues. V was clipped by 8 bases and J by 4 bases, with 12 bases between them. Profiling relied on immunoSEQ multiplex PCR, and the TCRdb table lists in-frame clones only, not all of them. The table lists under 75,000 clones, less than 85% of them singletons. The chain recombines TRBV2 with TRBJ1-5; weak D call: TRBD1 (5 bases). This clonotype originated in a human donor with basal cell carcinoma. The source was PBMCs, collected after anti-PD-1 treatment. The CDR3 nucleotides are TGTGCCAGCCTCAGGGTTGGTAATCAGCCCCAGCATTTT. Protein sequence: CASLRVGNQPQHF.